Listed below are T cell receptor beta chains from one sample, sequenced in a study of cytotoxic CD8 clonotypes in ibrutinib-treated CLL. Some clones are missing from TCRdb's copy, which holds only in-frame ones; the method was immunoSEQ multiplex PCR. Among fewer than 55,000 clones listed, 57% were seen once. This sample comprised PBMCs, obtained after 24 months of ibrutinib treatment. The receptors derive from a human donor with chronic lymphocytic leukemia. CDR3s include the opening cysteine and the closing phenylalanine or tryptophan. A D gene is named only where the DNA matches it firmly.

TRBJ2-5 TRBD1 TRBV4-1 CASSQDLGGPKTQYF
TRBJ1-1 - TRBV6-1 CASSDRGHTEAFF
TRBJ2-3 - TRBV10-3 CAISEVPGGRYTDTQYF
TRBJ1-2 - TRBV5-4 CASSLPGRPYGYTF
TRBJ1-6 - TRBV1 CTSSGKTGSKDSPLHF
TRBJ1-6 TRBD1 TRBV7-6 CASSTRQGSYNSPLHF
TRBJ2-3 - TRBV5-4 CASSWRGGDTQYF
TRBJ2-1 - TRBV5-1 CASSLTGLSNNEQFF
TRBJ2-1 TRBD1 TRBV9 CASSVGPGTGINNEQFF
TRBJ2-1 - TRBV7-9 CASSLLGASYNEQFF
TRBJ1-1 - TRBV30 CAWTSPGTEAFF
TRBJ1-6 - TRBV5-4 CASSLGAPPYNSPLHF
TRBJ1-2 - TRBV11-2 CASSLDRTDPSYTF
TRBJ2-3 - TRBV7-6 CASSPFGGTDTQYF
TRBJ2-7 - TRBV5-5 CASSSGSSYEQYF
TRBJ2-7 TRBD2 TRBV5-6 CASSLVLAGSSYEQYF
TRBJ2-7 - TRBV15 CATSRDQGDPYEQYF